Listed below are T cell receptor beta chains from one sample, sequenced in a study of early T cells in non-severe SARS-CoV-2 infection. TCRdb independently ran MiXCR on the 5' RACE reads; one entry per CDR3 protein. The sample shows about 60,000 distinct CDR3 sequences, around 8.9% of them seen only once. The sample comprised whole blood. Receptors were obtained from an adult who was a healthcare worker with PCR-confirmed SARS-CoV-2 infection or an uninfected control (not recorded which). Each CDR3 is given without its conserved first and last residue. The D gene is left open where the match is weak.

d_call,v_call,cdr3_aa
.,TRBV7-3,ASSVRDGGESYEQY
TRBD1,TRBV28,ASRLSGGEVAF
.,TRBV7-2,ASSLRMGRGYGYT
.,TRBV6-6,ASRGNTEVF
TRBD2,TRBV6-1,ASRSLAGEVEQF
.,TRBV7-3,ASSSSGGRDSPLH
.,TRBV27,ASSGATPGQPQH
.,TRBV18,ASSPTQGLSYNEQF
TRBD1,TRBV5-1,ASSLRGSYYEQY
TRBD1,TRBV5-4,ASSKDRASTDTQY
.,TRBV4-1,ASSPLGGTRGYT
.,TRBV7-3,ASSFILVGKASDYNEQF
.,TRBV18,ASSPQLEDEQF
.,TRBV7-9,ASSLSGGPSNQPQH
TRBD2,TRBV6-2/TRBV6-3,ASSIETSGRTYEQY
TRBD2,TRBV7-6,ASATGSGTRYYEQY
.,TRBV7-3,ASSLSVDNEQF
.,TRBV27,ASSLWGSNQPQH
.,TRBV29-1,SVGHFTGELF